These 10 T cell receptor beta chains were all obtained from the same sample, sequenced in a study of control samples from healthy donors and cancer patients. Sequenced by immunoSEQ multiplex PCR; TCRdb stores in-frame clones only, minus some. This sample carries about 77,000 clones, about 92% of them seen once, and the ten largest clones take 5% to 6%. The sample was blood. Receptor source: a woman aged 55-70 years in good health.

This clone was counted a single time. The chain is built from TRBV7-9 and TRBJ2-4, with D possibly called TRBD1 or TRBD2 (5 bases each). The CDR3 consists of 14 residues. V dropped 2 bases and J dropped 8 bases, with 13 bases sitting between them. Germline V CDR1 and CDR2: SEHNR, FQNEAQ (reference sequence). The CDR3 is CASSLSMVGDIQYF. In DNA, the CDR3 is TGTGCCAGCAGCTTATCAATGGTGGGGGACATTCAGTACTTC.

This clone occurred a few times. The CDR3 nucleotides read TGTGCCTGGAGTCTTTCAGGGGGCGGTGGTTCACCCCTCCACTTT. As protein: CAWSLSGGGGSPLHF. This chain uses TRBV30 with TRBJ1-6; TRBD1 matches 8 bases. The junction had 9 bases not matched to a gene; V was cut back by 2 bases and J by 9 bases. The V gene's germline CDR1 is GTSNPN and CDR2 SVGIG (reference sequence). There are 15 residues in the CDR3.

The chain is built from TRBV15 and TRBJ2-3; TRBD2 aligns across 12 bases. CDR1 LNHNV and CDR2 YYDKDF come from the germline V gene (reference sequence). The CDR3 has 15 amino acids. The V segment lost 1 base and the J segment 4 bases; nucleotides outside the gene matches: 0. CDR3 nucleotides: TGTGCCACCAGCAGAGGACTAGCGGGGGCAGATACGCAGTATTTT. Translated, it gives CATSRGLAGADTQYF.

V usage is TRBV29-1 and J usage is TRBJ2-3; D gene uncertain. V was clipped by 4 bases and J by 5 bases, with 22 bases between them. The CDR3 runs 16 residues. Germline V CDR1 and CDR2: SQVTM, ANQGSEA. CDR3 in DNA: TGCAGCGTTGTCAAGGCGCTGGCCCCTTCGGGAGATACGCAGTATTTT. It encodes CSVVKALAPSGDTQYF.

This sequence joins TRBV2 and TRBJ2-7; unclear D gene. CDR1 and CDR2 (germline): SNHLY, FYNNEI. V lost 3 bases, J lost 4 bases, and 10 bases lay in between. This CDR3 has 13 residues. The CDR3 loop reads CASSEGQTYEQYF. The CDR3 nucleotides are TGTGCCAGCAGTGAGGGTCAAACATACGAGCAGTACTTC. Combining the CDR3 with reference TRBV2 and TRBJ2-7 gives the whole variable domain EPEVTQTPSHQVTQMGQEVILRCVPISNHLYFYWYRQILGQKVEFLVSFYNNEISEKSEIFDDQFSVERPDGSNFTLKIRSTKLEDSAMYFCASSEGQTYEQYFGPGTRLTVT.

The genes are TRBV28 and TRBJ2-4; TRBD2 matches at 13 bases. Looked up from germline, CDR1 is MDHEN and CDR2 is SYDVKM. V gave up 4 bases and J gave up 8 bases; unmatched junction bases: 2. The CDR3 is 14 amino acids. The CDR3 reads CASSSTSGGDIQYF. The CDR3 region has the DNA TGTGCCAGCAGTTCAACTAGCGGGGGGGACATTCAGTACTTC.

V is TRBV6-5 and J is TRBJ2-5, with a tentative D call TRBD2 (7 bases). The CDR3 sequence is 15 residues long. Germline CDR1 MNHEY, CDR2 SVGAGI. V shed 6 bases and J shed 5 bases, with 19 bases lying between them. CDR3 DNA sequence: TGTGCCAGCAGGAGGGGGGGCCAGCGAGGGGAGACCCAGTACTTC. Translation: CASRRGGQRGETQYF.

The chain joins TRBV7-3 to TRBJ2-1, with D unresolved. V was clipped by 3 bases and J by 5 bases, with 20 bases between them. The CDR3 extends over 17 amino acids. The germline gives CDR1 SGHTA, CDR2 FQGTGA. CDR3 sequence reads: CASSFGSAPLRNNEQFF. The CDR3 DNA reads TGTGCCAGCAGCTTCGGCAGCGCGCCCCTCCGGAACAATGAGCAGTTCTTC.

The rearrangement uses TRBV28 and TRBJ2-5; D is unresolved. Germline V lookup: CDR1 MDHEN, CDR2 SYDVKM. The V end lost 4 bases, the J end lost 1 base, and 1 base lay between the germline ends. The CDR3 totals 11 residues. The CDR3 DNA reads as TGTGCCAGCAGTTCCCAAGAGACCCAGTACTTC. Translated: CASSSQETQYF.

This rearrangement joins TRBV7-9 to TRBJ1-1; D unclear. CDR3 length: 11 amino acids. V lost 2 bases and J lost 2, with 0 bases in between. The germline CDR1 and CDR2 sequences are SEHNR and FQNEAQ (reference sequence). The chain's CDR3 is CASSLNTEAFF. For the CDR3, the DNA is TGTGCCAGCAGCTTAAACACTGAAGCTTTCTTT.